A selection of T cell receptor beta chains follows, all from one sample in a study of B cell selection in AIRE deficiency. Clones were read by immunoSEQ multiplex PCR, and TCRdb kept only the in-frame ones, dropping some. The profile shows approximately 25,000 clones, around 95% of them singletons. Sequenced: CD4+CD127+ conventional T cells sorted from PBMCs. These receptors all come from a human donor in good health. Each CDR3 is given with its conserved first and last residue. Each record gives: V gene, clone size, J gene, CDR3 length, D gene, CDR3 DNA, CDR3 protein. The D gene is left open where the match is weak. A row's size may be missing; if present it is once, few, many or a size class.

V: TRBV10-3; size: once; J: TRBJ1-3; length: 15; D: NA; DNA: TGTGCCATCAGTGAGGGTCCTGGAGGTGGAAACACCATATATTTT; CDR3: CAISEGPGGGNTIYF
V: TRBV7-3; size: NA; J: TRBJ2-7; length: 15; D: NA; DNA: TGTGCCAGCAGCTTAACAGCGCATAGCTCCTACGAGCAGTACTTC; CDR3: CASSLTAHSSYEQYF
V: TRBV29-1; size: NA; J: TRBJ1-1; length: 15; D: NA; DNA: TGCAGCGCAAAAAAGGTTGGGGCTTGGGACACTGAAGCTTTCTTT; CDR3: CSAKKVGAWDTEAFF
V: TRBV5-1; size: NA; J: TRBJ2-5; length: 14; D: NA; DNA: TGCGCCAGCAGCTCTCAGGGGGGCCAAGAGACCCAGTACTTC; CDR3: CASSSQGGQETQYF
V: TRBV11-2; size: few; J: TRBJ2-1; length: 16; D: NA; DNA: TGTGCCAGCAGCTTAAGGACAGACAGCTCCTACAATGAGCAGTTCTTC; CDR3: CASSLRTDSSYNEQFF
V: TRBV5-1; size: few; J: TRBJ2-3; length: 16; D: NA; DNA: TGCGCCAGCAGCTTTGAAGGGACGGGAGCTTCAGATACGCAGTATTTT; CDR3: CASSFEGTGASDTQYF
V: TRBV5-6; size: NA; J: TRBJ1-4; length: 16; D: TRBD1; DNA: TGTGCCAGCAGTCTCACAGGGGGCTCTGCTAATGAAAAACTGTTTTTT; CDR3: CASSLTGGSANEKLFF
V: TRBV6-6; size: NA; J: TRBJ2-7; length: 13; D: TRBD1; DNA: TGTGCCAGCAAGGGACAGGCCTCCTACGAGCAGTACTTC; CDR3: CASKGQASYEQYF
V: TRBV10-1; size: NA; J: TRBJ2-7; length: 19; D: TRBD2; DNA: TGCGCCAGCAGTGAGTCACTGGGGGCGACTAGCGGGAGCACCTACGAGCAGTACTTC; CDR3: CASSESLGATSGSTYEQYF
V: TRBV2; size: NA; J: TRBJ2-7; length: 12; D: NA; DNA: TGTGCCAGCACCCCACTAGCCTACGAGCAGTACTTC; CDR3: CASTPLAYEQYF
V: TRBV19; size: once; J: TRBJ1-2; length: 16; D: NA; DNA: TGTGCCAGTAGTATAGCGTCCACGGCAGCCTACTATGGCTACACCTTC; CDR3: CASSIASTAAYYGYTF
V: TRBV7-9; size: NA; J: TRBJ2-2; length: 15; D: NA; DNA: TGTGCCAGCAGCTTAGAGGGAGGTAACACCGGGGAGCTGTTTTTT; CDR3: CASSLEGGNTGELFF
V: TRBV18; size: NA; J: TRBJ1-1; length: 15; D: NA; DNA: TGTGCCAGCTCACCAGTACAGGGCTTGAACACTGAAGCTTTCTTT; CDR3: CASSPVQGLNTEAFF
V: TRBV7-3; size: NA; J: TRBJ2-2; length: 16; D: TRBD2; DNA: TGTGCCAGCAGCTTAAGGGCTAGCGGAGATACCGGGGAGCTGTTTTTT; CDR3: CASSLRASGDTGELFF
V: TRBV27; size: NA; J: TRBJ2-7; length: 14; D: NA; DNA: TGTGCCAGCAGACGCCAGGGGGAGGTCTACGAGCAGTACTTC; CDR3: CASRRQGEVYEQYF
V: TRBV21-1; size: NA; J: TRBJ2-3; length: 16; D: NA; DNA: TGTGCCAGCAGCAAATTGGGACACCGATACCGGGATACGCAGTATTTT; CDR3: CASSKLGHRYRDTQYF
V: TRBV11-2; size: NA; J: TRBJ1-5; length: 13; D: NA; DNA: TGTGCCAGCAGCTTAGATCGTGGTCAGCCCCAGCATTTT; CDR3: CASSLDRGQPQHF
V: TRBV18; size: NA; J: TRBJ1-2; length: 13; D: NA; DNA: TGTGCCAGCTCAGCGACCCCTAACTATGGCTACACCTTC; CDR3: CASSATPNYGYTF
V: TRBV5-4; size: NA; J: TRBJ2-7; length: 14; D: NA; DNA: TGTGCCAGCAGCCGCACTGGGGGCGGAAACGAGCAGTACTTC; CDR3: CASSRTGGGNEQYF
V: TRBV2; size: NA; J: TRBJ1-3; length: 12; D: NA; DNA: TGTGCCAGCGGCAGGGATGAAAACACCATATATTTT; CDR3: CASGRDENTIYF
V: TRBV6-6; size: NA; J: TRBJ1-6; length: 16; D: NA; DNA: TGTGCCAGCAGTTACTCGACCCGGGCGACCCACTCACCCCTCCACTTT; CDR3: CASSYSTRATHSPLHF
V: TRBV5-1; size: once; J: TRBJ2-3; length: 13; D: NA; DNA: TGCGCCAGCAGCGAGTTGGCCCCAGATACGCAGTATTTT; CDR3: CASSELAPDTQYF
V: TRBV6-5; size: NA; J: TRBJ2-7; length: 13; D: NA; DNA: TGTGCCAGCAGTTACTCCCCGTCGGAAGAGCAGTACTTC; CDR3: CASSYSPSEEQYF
V: TRBV10-1; size: NA; J: TRBJ2-3; length: 12; D: NA; DNA: TGCGCCAGCAGTGAGAAGGGAGATACGCAGTATTTT; CDR3: CASSEKGDTQYF
V: TRBV6-5; size: NA; J: TRBJ2-7; length: 14; D: NA; DNA: TGTGCCAGTAGGGGACCAGGGGTTACCTACGAGCAGTACTTC; CDR3: CASRGPGVTYEQYF